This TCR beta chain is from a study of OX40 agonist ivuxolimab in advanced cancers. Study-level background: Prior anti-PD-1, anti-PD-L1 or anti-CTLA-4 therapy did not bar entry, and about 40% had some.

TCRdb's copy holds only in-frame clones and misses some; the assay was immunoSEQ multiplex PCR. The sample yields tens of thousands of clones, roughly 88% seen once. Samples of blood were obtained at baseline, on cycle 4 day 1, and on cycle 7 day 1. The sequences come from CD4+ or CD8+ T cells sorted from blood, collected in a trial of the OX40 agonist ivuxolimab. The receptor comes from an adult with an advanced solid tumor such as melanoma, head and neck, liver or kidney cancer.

CDR3: CASSSTGAGEQYF. The CDR3 bases are TGCGCCAGCAGCTCGACAGGGGCAGGCGAGCAGTACTTC. V is TRBV5-1 and J is TRBJ2-7; 8 bases map to TRBD1. The CDR3 contains 13 residues. Per the germline V gene, CDR1 is SGHRS and CDR2 is YFSETQ. V gave up 3 bases and J gave up 6 bases; unmatched junction bases: 5.